This paragraph covers one TCR beta chain sequence. Its specificity is unknown. This sample was taken from a study of metastatic and nonmetastatic thyroid tumors. Study context: Repertoires of blood and of tissue (tumor or nodule) from malignant and benign thyroid patients were compared.

In the original processing: It was from CDR3 differences across clinicopathological groups that a distant-metastasis classifier for papillary thyroid cancer was built. MiXCR was used by TCRdb to re-call the PCR reads. The V and J calls reflect TCRdb's pipeline rather than the authors' work. The table includes 25,000 to 35,000 clones, 3.5% to 5% detected once. The ends lost 7 bases at V and 4 bases at J; junction bases unmatched: 3. This CDR3 is built from 13 residues. Germline values: CDR1 MNHEY, CDR2 SVGEGT. Patients had received no treatment of any kind before thyroid surgery. Study outcomes and limitations: Across blood and tumor, TCR beta diversity in malignant thyroid tumors was reportedly significantly higher than in benign nodules.

This clonotype was obtained from a female donor with papillary thyroid cancer or a benign thyroid nodule (not recorded which). Some clones in this sample may be carry-over from other donors' samples. Input material: blood. This chain uses TRBV6-2 or TRBV6-3 with TRBJ2-1; 8 nucleotides agree with TRBD1. DNA of the CDR3: TGTGCCAGCACCAGGACAGGGTACAATGAGCAGTTCTTC. This gives the protein CASTRTGYNEQFF.